This TCR beta chain was recovered during a study of siplizumab effects on memory and regulatory T cells. Trimming cost V 4 bases and J 4 bases, with 18 bases left between them. CDR1 is SGHDT, CDR2 YYEEEE, per germline. The CDR3 extends over 16 amino acids. The assay was immunoSEQ multiplex PCR, and TCRdb's table has in-frame clones only and misses some. In the table there are over 85,000 clones, about 90% of which are singletons. A word on this clone: Its antigen is currently unknown.

Study results and limitations: Naive versus memory phenotype went unassigned for roughly 80-96% of proliferating CD4+ or CD8+ clones. Few alloreactive clones mapped to unstimulated subsets. The average Treg-derived proportion among mappable alloreactive CD4+ clones was 68.8% with siplizumab versus about 27% in controls.

The source of this sequence is a human donor in good health. Material for sequencing was CD4+ T cells sorted from blood. The V call is TRBV5-6, the J call TRBJ1-5, with D possibly being TRBD1 (5 bases). CDR3 in DNA: TGTGCCAGCAGCCTTGGGGGGATCCGAGGAAATCAGCCCCAGCATTTT. This sequence encodes CASSLGGIRGNQPQHF.